This T cell receptor beta chain originates from a study of blood T cell repertoires in COVID-19. TCRdb keeps only in-frame clones here, not all; method: immunoSEQ multiplex PCR. The sample lists roughly 330,000 clones; about 90% were seen once. Looked up from germline, CDR1 is MDHEN and CDR2 is SYDVKM. The V gene end was trimmed by 5 bases and the J gene end by 0 bases; junction bases not matched to a gene: 12. The CDR3 sequence is 18 residues long. The gene calls are TRBV28 and TRBJ1-3; 8 nucleotides line up with TRBD1. Sequenced material: PBMCs or T cells enriched from blood (not recorded which). The TCR originated in a woman aged 25 to 39 who had recovered from COVID-19. CDR3 amino acids: CASSPAGTGLSSGNTIYF. CDR3 nucleotide sequence: TGTGCCAGCAGTCCCGCCGGGACAGGCCTGAGCTCTGGAAACACCATATATTTT.